This entry concerns a single TCR beta chain. Its antigen remains unidentified. Investigators reverse transcribed all isolated RNA, so they sequenced expressed TCRB transcripts. Some clones are missing from TCRdb's copy, which holds only in-frame ones; the method was immunoSEQ multiplex PCR. The table lists about 140,000 clones, around a tenth of them singletons. The data were obtained in a study of beta chain features in type 1 diabetes. General study findings and limits: For Type 1 diabetes patients, all four CD4+ subsets carried TCRB CDR3s that were moderately but significantly shorter. Insertions at VDJ junctions were less frequent in type 1 diabetes patients. These patients also deleted more nucleotides at the same junctions.

The CDR3 sequence is 15 residues long. Germline CDR1 SGHAT, CDR2 FQNNGV. The V end was cut by 0 bases, the J end by 11 bases, with 17 bases between. The chain links TRBV11-2 to TRBJ2-4; tentative D call: TRBD1 (6 bases). The sequence was obtained from a woman aged 40 to 50 in good health. The material sequenced was central memory CD4+ T cells from blood. The CDR3 loop reads CASSLERGGFEVQYF. As DNA, the CDR3 is TGTGCCAGCAGCTTAGAACGAGGGGGATTCGAGGTTCAGTACTTC.